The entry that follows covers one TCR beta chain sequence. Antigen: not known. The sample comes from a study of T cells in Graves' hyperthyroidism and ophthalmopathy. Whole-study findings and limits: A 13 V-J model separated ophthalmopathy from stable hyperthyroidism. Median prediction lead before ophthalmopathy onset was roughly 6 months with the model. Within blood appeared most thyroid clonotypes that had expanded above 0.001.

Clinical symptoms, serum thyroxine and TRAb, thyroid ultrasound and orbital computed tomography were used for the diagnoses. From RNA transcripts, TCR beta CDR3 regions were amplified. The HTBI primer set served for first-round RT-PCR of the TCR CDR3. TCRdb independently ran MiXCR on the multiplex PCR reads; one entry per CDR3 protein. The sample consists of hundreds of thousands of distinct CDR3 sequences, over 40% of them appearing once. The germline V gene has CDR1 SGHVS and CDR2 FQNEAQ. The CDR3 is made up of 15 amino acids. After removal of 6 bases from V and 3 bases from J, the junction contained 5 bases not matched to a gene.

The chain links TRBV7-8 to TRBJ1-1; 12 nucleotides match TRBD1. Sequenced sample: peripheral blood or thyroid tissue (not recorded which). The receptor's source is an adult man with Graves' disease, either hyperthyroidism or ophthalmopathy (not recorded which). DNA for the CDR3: TGTGCCAGCAGTCCGGGACAGGGGGCTTACACTGAAGCTTTCTTT. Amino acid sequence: CASSPGQGAYTEAFF. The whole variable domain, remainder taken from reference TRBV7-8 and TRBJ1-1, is GAGVSQSPRYKVAKRGQDVALRCDPISGHVSLFWYQQALGQGPEFLTYFQNEAQLDKSGLPSDRFFAERPEGSVSTLKIQRTQQEDSAVYLCASSPGQGAYTEAFFGQGTRLTVV.